The 7 T cell receptor beta chains presented below share a single source sample, sequenced in a study of blood T cell repertoires in COVID-19. Some clones are missing from TCRdb's copy, which holds only in-frame ones; the method was immunoSEQ multiplex PCR. Seen here are about 250,000 clones, more than 75% observed once, and the top ten hold 1.5% to 2%. Specimen: PBMCs or T cells enriched from blood (not recorded which). These receptors originate from a middle-aged man who had recovered from COVID-19.

The gene calls are TRBV18 and TRBJ2-7; the D gene is possibly TRBD2 (5 bases). V lost 4 bases and J 2 bases, leaving 6 bases between the germline ends. The CDR3 runs 12 residues. From germline, CDR1 is KGHSH and CDR2 LQKENI. The CDR3 nucleotides are TGTGCCAGCTCACTCGGGGCCTACGAGCAGTACTTC. It specifies CASSLGAYEQYF.

The rearrangement uses TRBV5-1 and TRBJ1-4; 9 bases are a match to TRBD1. Germline V gene lookup returns CDR1 SGHRS and CDR2 YFSETQ. Unmatched junction bases numbered 10, after V lost 4 bases and J lost 6 bases. The CDR3 runs to 16 residues. As DNA, the CDR3 is TGCGCCAGCAGCCCGGTCGTGGGACAGGGAGATGAAAAACTGTTTTTT. The encoded protein is CASSPVVGQGDEKLFF.

The chain recombines TRBV19 with TRBJ1-5; tentatively, D is TRBD1 (6 bases). The ends were cut back, 3 bases at V and 2 bases at J, with 14 bases in the middle. The CDR3 has 16 residues. Germline V gene sequence: CDR1 LNHDA, CDR2 SQIVND (reference sequence). The CDR3, as DNA: TGTGCCAGTAGTATCTCCGGGCAGGGGCGCAATCAGCCCCAGCATTTT. It yields the protein CASSISGQGRNQPQHF.

The genes are TRBV5-4 and TRBJ2-1; 8 nucleotides match TRBD2. V dropped 4 bases and J dropped 3; count of bases not matched to a gene: 6. This CDR3 is built from 15 residues. Germline values: CDR1 SGHNT, CDR2 YYREEE (reference sequence). CDR3 residues: CASSPGLEFYNEQFF. CDR3 DNA: TGTGCCAGCAGCCCGGGACTAGAATTCTACAATGAGCAGTTCTTC.

J is TRBJ2-6 and V is TRBV6-6, with D possibly TRBD2 on 5 matching bases. Trimming cost V 6 bases and J 0 bases, with 9 bases left between them. The CDR3 consists of 15 residues. Germline CDR1 reads MNHNY; CDR2 reads SVGAGI (reference sequence). The CDR3 region is CASRVGSSGANVLTF. In DNA form, the CDR3 reads TGTGCCAGCAGGGTAGGGAGCTCTGGGGCCAACGTCCTGACTTTC.

This chain joins TRBV12-3 or TRBV12-4 and TRBJ2-5, with a possible D match to TRBD2 (5 bases). V was shortened by 7 bases and J by 5 bases, with 14 bases between the two germline ends. The CDR3 is 13 residues long. The CDR3 sequence is CASKFRRGETQYF. CDR3 in DNA: TGTGCCAGCAAATTTCGTCGAGGGGAGACCCAGTACTTC.

This clone was seen a single time. The CDR3 region has the DNA TGTGCCATCAGTGGGACAGGGGGCTCTGGAAACACCATATATTTT. As protein: CAISGTGGSGNTIYF. The chain links TRBV10-3 to TRBJ1-3; TRBD1 agrees at 10 bases. With 4 bases clipped from V and 0 bases from J, the junction kept 0 bases outside the gene matches. Germline-derived CDR1 and CDR2 are ENHRY and SYGVKD. This CDR3 has 15 residues.